This TCR beta chain was sequenced during a study of T-cell memory formation after mild COVID-19. Study-level results: The appearance of some responding clones in pre-infection memory suggested that cross-reactive memory joined.

The length of the CDR3 is 16 residues. Germline loops: CDR1 SEHNR, CDR2 FQNEAQ (reference sequence). V lost 5 bases and J 1 base, leaving 16 bases between the germline ends. In the case of this clonotype: Its cognate antigen is unknown.

The TCR alpha and TCR beta cDNA libraries, bearing sample barcodes and UMIs, were generated by 5'RACE using constant-segment primers. TCRdb processed the 5' RACE reads anew with MiXCR; each CDR3 protein has one entry. The table has roughly 150,000 distinct CDR3 sequences, roughly 14% seen once; the top ten hold over 12%. The source of this sequence is an adult woman who had mild COVID-19 (a few samples of this study predate the infection). Cell type and time point are not known. This chain links TRBV7-9 with TRBJ2-3; tentative D call: TRBD2 (5 bases). The material sequenced was PBMCs or a T cell subset sorted from them (not recorded which). The CDR3, as DNA: TGTGCCAGCAGCCCATCGTTGGGAGTAGGCACAGATACGCAGTATTTT. The encoded protein is CASSPSLGVGTDTQYF.